Below, one T cell receptor (beta chain) is given with its context. Its antigen is not identified. The data belong to a study of lymphopenia after photon versus proton radiotherapy. Notes on the study in general: Relative stability marked proton patients; photon patients lost diversity and naive cells.

Clones were read by immunoSEQ multiplex PCR, and TCRdb kept only the in-frame ones, dropping some. The table has approximately 58,000 clones, around 83% seen once. The CDR3 consists of 15 residues. CDR1 is MNHNS, CDR2 SASEGT, per germline. V dropped 9 bases and J dropped 0 bases, with 16 bases sitting between them. The chain links TRBV6-1 to TRBJ2-3; D not certain. The sample in question was peripheral blood, obtained from a patient treated with photon-based radiotherapy. This TCR was sampled from a man aged 50 to 59 with gastric cancer. The CDR3 DNA sequence: TGTGCCAGTGCACCGGCGACGTCAAGCACAGATACGCAGTATTTT. This sequence encodes CASAPATSSTDTQYF.